These 10 T cell receptor beta chains originate from one sample sequenced in a study of graft-versus-host responses after intestinal transplantation. The repertoire was sequenced with immunoSEQ multiplex PCR; TCRdb's copy has only in-frame clones and lacks some. The sample shows about 85,000 clones, about four fifths of them seen only once. Which antigens these TCRs recognize remains unknown. Sequences were derived from unstimulated CD4+ T cells sorted from spleen or lymph node cells, sampled before intestinal transplant. These receptors all come from a human donor who received an intestinal transplant.

This clone has more than one count but fewer than ten. This rearrangement joins TRBV15 to TRBJ2-5, with D possibly being TRBD2 (5 bases). V was shortened by 3 bases and J by 7 bases, with 6 bases between the two germline ends. The CDR3 runs to 11 residues. CDR1 and CDR2 (germline): LNHNV, YYDKDF (reference sequence). CDR3 in DNA: TGTGCCACCAGCAGTCGGGGGACCCAGTACTTC. It translates to CATSSRGTQYF. The variable domain in full, completed from reference TRBV15 and TRBJ2-5, reads DAMVIQNPRYQVTQFGKPVTLSCSQTLNHNVMYWYQQKSSQAPKLLFHYYDKDFNNEADTPDNFQSRRPNTSFCFLDIRSPGLGDTAMYLCATSSRGTQYFGPGTRLLVL.

J is TRBJ2-5 and V is TRBV18; a weak D match, TRBD1 (6 bases). V was clipped by 1 base and J by 5 bases, with 11 bases between them. This CDR3 is built from 14 residues. The germline V gene has CDR1 KGHSH and CDR2 LQKENI. The CDR3 DNA is TGTGCCAGCTCACCACGGTGGCAGGGGGAGACCCAGTACTTC. Protein sequence: CASSPRWQGETQYF. Supplemented by reference TRBV18 and TRBJ2-5, the full variable domain reads NAGVMQNPRHLVRRRGQEARLRCSPMKGHSHVYWYRQLPEEGLKFMVYLQKENIIDESGMPKERFSAEFPKEGPSILRIQQVVRGDSAAYFCASSPRWQGETQYFGPGTRLLVL.

This rearrangement joins TRBV2 to TRBJ1-5; perhaps TRBD1 as D (6 bases). CDR3 size: 14 residues. Germline loops: CDR1 SNHLY, CDR2 FYNNEI. Trimming took 2 bases from V and 3 from J, leaving 8 bases between them. The CDR3 DNA reads as TGTGCCAGCAGTGAATACAGGGTCAATCAGCCCCAGCATTTT. Protein sequence: CASSEYRVNQPQHF.

The chain links TRBV7-8 to TRBJ1-1, with unresolved D. The CDR3 is made up of 14 amino acids. Germline CDR1 SGHVS, CDR2 FQNEAQ. V dropped 3 bases and J dropped 3 bases, with 11 bases sitting between them. The CDR3 region is CASSFRGVHTEAFF. In DNA, the CDR3 is TGTGCCAGCAGCTTTAGAGGTGTCCACACTGAAGCTTTCTTT.

The chain links TRBV7-6 to TRBJ2-3; 10 nucleotides line up with TRBD2. V shed 4 bases and J 8 bases; nucleotides not matched to a gene: 12. The CDR3 runs 16 residues. Per germline, CDR1 SGHVS and CDR2 FNYEAQ. The CDR3: CASSSYSAGGPGTQYF. In nucleotides, the CDR3 is TGTGCCAGCAGCTCGTATTCAGCGGGAGGGCCTGGTACGCAGTATTTT.

This rearrangement joins TRBV15 to TRBJ1-4; possibly TRBD1 for D (5 bases). Looked up from germline, CDR1 is LNHNV and CDR2 is YYDKDF (reference sequence). V lost 1 base and J lost 5, with 8 bases in between. The CDR3 consists of 14 residues. CDR3 in DNA: TGTGCCACCAGCAGAGGGGGCTCCAATGAAAAACTGTTTTTT. Encoded protein: CATSRGGSNEKLFF.

The rearrangement joins TRBV5-1 to TRBJ2-4; TRBD1 agrees at 8 bases. This CDR3 is 16 amino acids long. CDR1 and CDR2 (germline): SGHRS, YFSETQ. The V gene end was trimmed by 0 bases and the J gene end by 6 bases; junction bases not matched to a gene: 8. CDR3: CASSLGTGPVGNIQYF. The DNA for the CDR3 is TGCGCCAGCAGCTTGGGGACAGGGCCGGTAGGAAACATTCAGTACTTC.

V usage is TRBV27 and J usage is TRBJ2-7; tentatively, D is TRBD1 (5 bases). Trimming pared 0 bases from V and 0 bases from J, leaving 12 bases between. Germline V gene lookup returns CDR1 MNHEY and CDR2 SMNVEV (reference sequence). The CDR3 length is 16 residues. Here the CDR3 reads CASSLSWTTVSYEQYF. In nucleotides, the CDR3 is TGTGCCAGCAGTTTATCGTGGACAACCGTCTCCTACGAGCAGTACTTC.

This clone has more than one count but fewer than ten. The V gene is TRBV5-6, the J gene TRBJ2-1; 10 bases map to TRBD2. V was pared by 2 bases and J by 11 bases, with 7 bases of the junction left unmatched. Germline V lookup: CDR1 SGHDT, CDR2 YYEEEE. The CDR3 is made up of 14 amino acids. The CDR3 region has the DNA TGTGCCAGCAGCTTCGAGCGGGGGGGCGTGAAGCAGTTCTTC. It specifies CASSFERGGVKQFF.

The gene calls are TRBV29-1 and TRBJ2-5; D is possibly TRBD1 (5 bases). The CDR3 spans 11 residues. V was clipped by 7 bases and J by 9 bases, with 15 bases between them. Germline CDR1 and CDR2: SQVTM and ANQGSEA. The DNA of the CDR3 is TGCAGCGCAGCTGAAGGGGTTGCCCAGTACTTC. Translating it yields CSAAEGVAQYF.